Below, 30 T cell receptor beta chains from the same sample are listed, as sequenced in a study of shared clonotypes between healthy human individuals. The table came from immunoSEQ multiplex PCR; TCRdb's copy has only in-frame clones and leaves some out. The repertoire includes 2 million to 3 million clones, over 85% of them detected once, and around 0.4% sits in the top ten. What was sequenced was naive CD4+ T cells from PBMCs. As for subset: CD45RA+ positively selected. These receptors originate from a man aged 18 to 29 in good health. Some clones in this sample may be carry-over from other donors' samples.

The CDR3 sequence: CASRRTSGPSYEQYF. DNA of the CDR3: TGTGCCAGTAGGCGGACTAGCGGGCCGAGCTACGAGCAGTACTTC. V is TRBV19 and J is TRBJ2-7, with 11 bases lining up with TRBD2. V shed 6 bases and J 3 bases; nucleotides not matched to a gene: 7. Germline V gene lookup returns CDR1 LNHDA and CDR2 SQIVND (reference sequence). The CDR3 has 15 amino acids.

This chain uses TRBV2 with TRBJ2-1; 7 bases line up with TRBD2. This CDR3 contains 13 residues. V shed 6 bases and J 9 bases; nucleotides not matched to a gene: 8. Per the germline V gene, CDR1 is SNHLY and CDR2 is FYNNEI. The DNA for the CDR3 is TGTGCCAGCAGACCGGGACTATTCGGTGAGCAGTTCTTC. This sequence encodes CASRPGLFGEQFF.

This clone was found a few times. The V and J genes are TRBV30 and TRBJ1-5, with D maybe TRBD1 (6 bases). Trimming shortened V by 7 bases and J by 6 bases, and 13 bases separated the two germline ends. Germline V lookup: CDR1 GTSNPN, CDR2 SVGIG (reference sequence). The CDR3 spans 12 residues. The CDR3 loop reads CASGDEFQPQHF. The CDR3 bases are TGTGCCTCAGGGGATGAGTTTCAGCCCCAGCATTTT.

The chain recombines TRBV7-3 with TRBJ2-1; TRBD2 agrees at 12 bases. The CDR3 extends over 15 amino acids. J was trimmed by 10 bases and V by 4 bases; bases with no gene match: 8. Germline CDR1 is SGHTA and CDR2 is FQGTGA. CDR3 sequence reads: CASSYGLAGPVEQFF. The CDR3 DNA follows: TGTGCCAGCAGCTATGGACTAGCGGGACCCGTGGAGCAGTTCTTC.

As concerns this clone: Distinct nucleotide sequences in the sample also encode this CDR3. The chain links TRBV5-1 to TRBJ2-7; weak D call: TRBD1 (5 bases). Germline V CDR1 and CDR2: SGHRS, YFSETQ. The CDR3 has 12 amino acids. Trimming took 3 bases from V and 3 from J, leaving 7 bases between them. The CDR3 nucleotides read TGCGCCAGCAGCTCCGACAGCTACGAGCAGTACTTC. Its translation is CASSSDSYEQYF.

The rearrangement links TRBV28 to TRBJ2-3, with 7 nucleotides matching TRBD2. This CDR3 is built from 17 residues. CDR1 and CDR2 (germline): MDHEN, SYDVKM. The V segment lost 4 bases and the J segment 2 bases; nucleotides outside the gene matches: 12. The CDR3 reads CASSSPAGEGYTDTQYF. The CDR3 DNA sequence: TGTGCCAGCAGTTCCCCCGCGGGGGAGGGTTACACAGATACGCAGTATTTT.

This rearrangement joins TRBV5-1 to TRBJ2-2; 7 bases map to TRBD2. The germline CDR1 and CDR2 sequences are SGHRS and YFSETQ. This CDR3 contains 16 residues. V shed 0 bases and J 8 bases; nucleotides not matched to a gene: 10. The chain's CDR3 is CASSLGLAGVSGELFF. The CDR3 bases are TGCGCCAGCAGCTTGGGCCTCGCGGGAGTTTCGGGGGAGCTGTTTTTT.

The chain links TRBV2 to TRBJ2-3; 13 positions match TRBD2. The CDR3 runs 16 residues. Trimming took 6 bases from V and 2 from J; bases not matched to a gene: 5. The germline CDR1 and CDR2 sequences are SNHLY and FYNNEI. CDR3 sequence reads: CASSGGLAGDTDTQYF. Here the CDR3 DNA reads TGTGCCAGCAGCGGAGGACTAGCGGGAGACACAGATACGCAGTATTTT.

Comments on this clone: The sample has other DNA sequences that encode this CDR3 too. The chain is built from TRBV5-1 and TRBJ2-2, with TRBD2 as a possible D gene (7 bases). V lost 2 bases, J lost 6 bases, and 14 bases lay in between. This CDR3 comprises 15 residues. Per germline, CDR1 SGHRS and CDR2 YFSETQ. This CDR3 reads CASSLGTGRAGELFF. The CDR3 bases are TGCGCCAGCAGCTTAGGAACAGGGAGGGCCGGGGAGCTGTTTTTT.

V gene TRBV15 combines with J gene TRBJ1-2; D call uncertain. V dropped 1 base and J dropped 2 bases, with 11 bases sitting between them. The CDR3 contains 15 residues. Germline lookup yields CDR1 LNHNV and CDR2 YYDKDF (reference sequence). The CDR3 loop reads CATSRVRAGNYGYTF. CDR3 DNA: TGTGCCACCAGCAGAGTTAGGGCCGGAAACTATGGCTACACCTTC.

V usage is TRBV11-2 and J usage is TRBJ1-2, with unresolved D. The germline CDR1 and CDR2 sequences are SGHAT and FQNNGV. The CDR3 totals 18 residues. V gave up 4 bases and J gave up 1 base, with 22 bases separating them. DNA of the CDR3: TGTGCCAGCAGCTCATGGGTCCCCAACCGCGGACGTAACTATGGCTACACCTTC. Protein: CASSSWVPNRGRNYGYTF.

As concerns this clone: The same CDR3 can be traced to other DNA sequences in this sample. The gene calls are TRBV30 and TRBJ2-1; D is unclear. CDR3 length: 17 amino acids. Germline lookup yields CDR1 GTSNPN and CDR2 SVGIG (reference sequence). V lost 1 base to trimming and J lost 5 bases, with 21 bases between them. The CDR3 protein is CAWSEGQIAVRDNEQFF. Written as DNA, the CDR3 is TGTGCCTGGAGTGAAGGCCAAATAGCTGTTAGGGACAATGAGCAGTTCTTC.

This sequence joins TRBV9 and TRBJ2-1; TRBD2 matches 7 bases. The CDR3 runs 14 residues. Trimming cost V 2 bases and J 4 bases; bases outside gene matches: 3. The germline CDR1 and CDR2 sequences are SGDLS and YYNGEE. The CDR3 loop reads CASSVGGRYNEQFF. CDR3 in DNA: TGTGCCAGCAGCGTTGGCGGGAGATACAATGAGCAGTTCTTC.

Points on this clone: The sample carries other DNA sequences with the same CDR3. This rearrangement joins TRBV9 to TRBJ1-3; unclear D gene. V was shortened by 2 bases and J by 1 base, with 7 bases between the two germline ends. The CDR3 loop spans 14 amino acids. CDR1 and CDR2 (germline): SGDLS, YYNGEE. This CDR3 reads CASSVTPSGNTIYF. CDR3 sequence (DNA): TGTGCCAGCAGCGTTACCCCGTCTGGAAACACCATATATTTT.

This clone was seen once. For the CDR3, the DNA is TGTGCCAGCAGTGGAAGCAGGGGGGCAGAGACCCAGTACTTC. Amino acid sequence: CASSGSRGAETQYF. V and J are TRBV6-1 and TRBJ2-5, with a weak D call TRBD1 (7 bases). Germline CDR1 reads MNHNS; CDR2 reads SASEGT. Trimming removed 4 bases at V and 4 bases at J, with 13 bases between. The CDR3 has 14 residues.

The chain couples TRBV28 to TRBJ2-1; 7 nucleotides line up with TRBD2. V shed 5 bases and J 1 base; nucleotides not matched to a gene: 5. Germline lookup yields CDR1 MDHEN and CDR2 SYDVKM. The CDR3 is 15 amino acids. As DNA, the CDR3 is TGTGCCAGCAGTCTAGGACTAGATTCCTACAATGAGCAGTTCTTC. It encodes CASSLGLDSYNEQFF.

In this sample, this clone turned up a few times. CDR3 sequence reads: CASRELEGQPQHF. CDR3 in DNA: TGTGCCAGCCGAGAACTAGAGGGCCAGCCCCAGCATTTT. The J gene is TRBJ1-5, the V gene TRBV28; D gene uncertain. Trimming pared 8 bases from V and 7 bases from J, leaving 15 bases between. The CDR3 has 13 residues. Germline loops: CDR1 MDHEN, CDR2 SYDVKM.

The chain carries TRBV9 and TRBJ2-1; possibly TRBD1 or TRBD2 for D (5 bases each). The CDR3 consists of 14 residues. With 4 bases removed from V and 4 bases from J, the gap between germline ends came to 12 bases. Germline V gene sequence: CDR1 SGDLS, CDR2 YYNGEE. The CDR3: CASSPIGTYNEQFF. The CDR3 DNA follows: TGTGCCAGCAGCCCCATTGGGACGTACAATGAGCAGTTCTTC.

V and J are TRBV7-2 and TRBJ1-2, with 7 nucleotides matching TRBD1. The CDR3 length is 13 residues. The germline gives CDR1 SGHTA, CDR2 FQGNSA. Germline trimming cut 2 bases from V and 3 bases from J; bases unmatched to any gene: 0. In nucleotides, the CDR3 is TGTGCCAGCAGCTTACAGGGGGACTATGGCTACACCTTC. It encodes CASSLQGDYGYTF.

This chain joins TRBV4-3 and TRBJ1-5; D is unresolved. CDR3 size: 14 residues. Deletions cut 0 bases from V and 8 bases from J, with 11 bases between. Germline V gene sequence: CDR1 LGHNA, CDR2 YSLEER. CDR3 in amino acids: CASSQDPGAKPQHF. Here the CDR3 DNA reads TGCGCCAGCAGCCAAGACCCCGGCGCGAAGCCCCAGCATTTT.

The chain is built from TRBV19 and TRBJ1-1; the D is unclear. The V gene lost 10 bases and the J gene lost 3 bases, with 24 bases spanning the gap. In germline, CDR1 is LNHDA, CDR2 SQIVND (reference sequence). The CDR3 consists of 16 residues. CDR3: CATTSAGLGIDTEAFF. The CDR3 DNA sequence: TGTGCCACCACGTCGGCAGGACTCGGAATAGACACTGAAGCTTTCTTT.

This chain joins TRBV2 and TRBJ2-1; 9 bases fit TRBD1. CDR1 SNHLY and CDR2 FYNNEI come from the germline V gene. The CDR3 runs 16 residues. V lost 6 bases to trimming and J lost 6 bases; unmatched junction nucleotides: 12. In DNA, the CDR3 is TGTGCCAGCAGAAGGGGGACAGGGCAGCTGACCAATGAGCAGTTCTTC. Protein sequence: CASRRGTGQLTNEQFF.

V usage is TRBV19 and J usage is TRBJ2-5; no clear D. The CDR3 is 14 residues long. V lost 1 base to trimming and J lost 3 bases, with 9 bases between them. Germline V gene lookup returns CDR1 LNHDA and CDR2 SQIVND (reference sequence). The CDR3, as DNA: TGTGCCAGTAGTATAGGTGGGGTTAAAGAGACCCAGTACTTC. Translating it yields CASSIGGVKETQYF.

CDR3 loop: CASTLGGRADTGELFF. CDR3 nucleotide sequence: TGTGCCAGCACTCTCGGGGGGAGGGCTGACACCGGGGAGCTGTTTTTT. The chain uses TRBV5-4 and TRBJ2-2, with 7 bases lining up with TRBD2. This CDR3 spans 16 amino acids. With V trimmed by 6 bases and J by 3 bases, 11 bases remained unmatched. CDR1 is SGHNT, CDR2 YYREEE, per germline (reference sequence). Full variable domain (remainder filled in from reference TRBV5-4 and TRBJ2-2): ETGVTQSPTHLIKTRGQQVTLRCSSQSGHNTVSWYQQALGQGPQFIFQYYREEENGRGNFPPRFSGLQFPNYSSELNVNALELDDSALYLCASTLGGRADTGELFFGEGSRLTVL.

The CDR3 bases are TGTGCCAGCAGCGTACTACAGGGGGCCGGGGAGCTGTTTTTT. Translated, it gives CASSVLQGAGELFF. The chain uses TRBV9 and TRBJ2-2; 8 bases line up with TRBD1. J was trimmed by 6 bases and V by 1 base; bases with no gene match: 2. This CDR3 has 14 residues. Germline V gene data show CDR1 as SGDLS and CDR2 as YYNGEE.

V usage is TRBV9 and J usage is TRBJ2-7; D is undetermined. Between the trimmed V and J ends, which lost 3 bases and 2 bases, there was a span of 15 bases. The V gene's germline CDR1 is SGDLS and CDR2 YYNGEE. The CDR3 extends over 15 amino acids. In nucleotides, the CDR3 is TGTGCCAGCAGCGCCGGCCTAGTGGCCCCCTACGAGCAGTACTTC. This gives the protein CASSAGLVAPYEQYF.

The J gene is TRBJ2-2, the V gene TRBV6-5, with a weak D call TRBD1 (6 bases). V dropped 6 bases and J dropped 2 bases, with 10 bases sitting between them. The germline CDR1 and CDR2 sequences are MNHEY and SVGAGI. The CDR3 length is 14 residues. CDR3 coding DNA: TGTGCCAGCAGGAGGACAGATAACACCGGGGAGCTGTTTTTT. Encoded protein: CASRRTDNTGELFF.

This chain uses TRBV5-1 with TRBJ2-2, with D perhaps matching TRBD1 (6 bases). Trimming took 3 bases from V and 2 from J, leaving 14 bases between them. Per the germline V gene, CDR1 is SGHRS and CDR2 is YFSETQ. The CDR3 covers 16 residues. In DNA, the CDR3 is TGCGCCAGCAGCTCATCAGGGGCCCCTAACACCGGGGAGCTGTTTTTT. This translates into CASSSSGAPNTGELFF.

A single count supports this clone. The V gene is TRBV7-3, the J gene TRBJ2-1; weak D call: TRBD2 (6 bases). The V gene's germline CDR1 is SGHTA and CDR2 FQGTGA. This CDR3 has 13 amino acids. The V end lost 2 bases, the J end lost 7 bases, and 9 bases lay between the germline ends. The DNA for the CDR3 is TGTGCCAGCAGCTTAGATGGGGGGAATGAGCAGTTCTTC. Its protein is CASSLDGGNEQFF.

V and J are TRBV14 and TRBJ1-4; D remains ambiguous. V was shortened by 3 bases and J by 8 bases, with 13 bases between the two germline ends. Germline V gene sequence: CDR1 SGHDN, CDR2 FVKESK. CDR3 length: 14 amino acids. The CDR3 region has the DNA TGTGCCAGCAGCCAGAGCCCAACACGGGAAAAACTGTTTTTT. Its protein is CASSQSPTREKLFF.